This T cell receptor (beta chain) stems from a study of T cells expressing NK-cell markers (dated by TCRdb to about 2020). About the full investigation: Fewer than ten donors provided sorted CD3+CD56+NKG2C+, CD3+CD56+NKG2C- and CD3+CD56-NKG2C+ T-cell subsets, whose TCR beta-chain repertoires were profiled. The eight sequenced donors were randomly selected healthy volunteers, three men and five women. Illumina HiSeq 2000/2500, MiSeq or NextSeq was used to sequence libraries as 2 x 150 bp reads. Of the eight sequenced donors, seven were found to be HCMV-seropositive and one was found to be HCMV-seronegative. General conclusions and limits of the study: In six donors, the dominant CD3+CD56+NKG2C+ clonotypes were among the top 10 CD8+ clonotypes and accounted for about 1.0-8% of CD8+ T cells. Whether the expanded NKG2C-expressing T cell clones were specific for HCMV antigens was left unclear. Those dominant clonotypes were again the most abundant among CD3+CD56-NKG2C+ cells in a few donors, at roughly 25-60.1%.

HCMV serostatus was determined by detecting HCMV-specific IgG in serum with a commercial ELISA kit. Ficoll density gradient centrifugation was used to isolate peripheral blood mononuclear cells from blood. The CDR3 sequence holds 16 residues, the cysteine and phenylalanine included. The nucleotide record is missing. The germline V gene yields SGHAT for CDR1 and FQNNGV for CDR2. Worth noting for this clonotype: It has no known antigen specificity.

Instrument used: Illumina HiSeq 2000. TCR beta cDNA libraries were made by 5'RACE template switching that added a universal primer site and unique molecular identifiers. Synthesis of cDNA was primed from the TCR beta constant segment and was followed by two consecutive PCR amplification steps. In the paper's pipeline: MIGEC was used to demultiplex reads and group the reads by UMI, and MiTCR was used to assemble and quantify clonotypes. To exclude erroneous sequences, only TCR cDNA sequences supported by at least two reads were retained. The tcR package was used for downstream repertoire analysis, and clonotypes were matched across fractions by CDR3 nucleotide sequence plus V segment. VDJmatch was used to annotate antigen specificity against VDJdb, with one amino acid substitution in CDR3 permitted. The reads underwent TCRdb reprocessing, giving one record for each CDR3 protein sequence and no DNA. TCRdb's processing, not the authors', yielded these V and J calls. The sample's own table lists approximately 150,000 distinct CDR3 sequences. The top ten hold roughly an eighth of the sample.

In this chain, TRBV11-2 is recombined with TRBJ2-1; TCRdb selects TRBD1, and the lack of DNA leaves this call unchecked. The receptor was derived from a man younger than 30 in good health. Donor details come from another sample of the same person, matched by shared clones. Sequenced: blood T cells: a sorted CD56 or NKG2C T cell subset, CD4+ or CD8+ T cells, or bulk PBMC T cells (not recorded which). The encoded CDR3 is CASTIGVSGRVDEQFF.